The 7 T cell receptor beta chains in this list originate from one sample, sequenced in a study of T cell responses to AZD1222 COVID-19 vaccine (dated by TCRdb to the early 2020s). Receptors were amplified or captured by the immunoSEQ multiplex PCR assay. TCRdb took this table from immuneACCESS and kept in-frame rearrangements with V and J called. Such tables lack part of the clones; where checked against another copy, unresolved V genes explain under half of the gap, and the rest is unexplained. The sample table holds 95,000 to 150,000 clones, of which 65% to 90% were seen once. 7% to 8% of the sample is taken by the ten largest. Sample time point, as interpreted from the label and publication: baseline before first vaccination. The sample in question was peripheral blood, obtained on day 0 of AZD1222 vaccination. Source of these receptors: an adult in good health.

The chain links TRBV7-6 to TRBJ2-5; no clear D gene. CDR3 length: 13 amino acids. CDR1 SGHVS and CDR2 FNYEAQ come from the germline V gene. Trimming cost V 3 bases and J 5 bases, with 10 bases left between them. The CDR3 spells CASSFAESETQYF. CDR3 nucleotides: TGTGCCAGCAGCTTCGCGGAGTCGGAGACCCAGTACTTC.

V gene TRBV5-6 combines with J gene TRBJ1-3; 8 bases match TRBD1. Trimming removed 9 bases from V and 2 bases from J; junction bases left unmatched: 10. The CDR3 runs 15 residues. Germline lookup yields CDR1 SGHDT and CDR2 YYEEEE. CDR3 nucleotides: TGTGCCACCTTCTCAGGGGGCAGGGCTGGAAACACCATATATTTT. Translation gives CATFSGGRAGNTIYF.

CDR3 sequence: CASSLGGSRTDTQYF. Written as DNA, the CDR3 is TGCGCCAGCAGCTTGGGCGGGAGCCGCACAGATACGCAGTATTTT. The chain carries TRBV5-1 and TRBJ2-3; 7 nucleotides match TRBD2. The CDR3 is 15 amino acids. The germline V gene has CDR1 SGHRS and CDR2 YFSETQ. With 0 bases clipped from V and 1 base from J, the junction kept 2 bases outside the gene matches.

This chain uses TRBV27 with TRBJ2-3; TRBD2 is a possible D gene (6 bases). V was pared by 4 bases and J by 1 base, with 9 bases between. Germline V gene sequence: CDR1 MNHEY, CDR2 SMNVEV (reference sequence). The CDR3 totals 14 residues. The CDR3 region is CASSWGDRTDTQYF. The CDR3 coding sequence is TGTGCCAGCAGTTGGGGGGACCGCACAGATACGCAGTATTTT.

CDR3 bases: TGTGCCAGCAGCGTAGAAGGGAGGGCGGGAGTGCATACGCAGTATTTT. It is translated as CASSVEGRAGVHTQYF. The rearrangement links TRBV9 to TRBJ2-3, with 7 bases that match TRBD2. V lost 0 bases to trimming and J lost 7 bases; unmatched junction nucleotides: 11. The CDR3 runs 16 residues. Germline V CDR1 and CDR2: SGDLS, YYNGEE.

This chain uses TRBV15 with TRBJ2-5, with TRBD2 matching 7 bases. Losses at the gene ends were 4 bases for V and 5 bases for J; bases not matched to a gene: 7. There are 14 residues in the CDR3. CDR1 LNHNV and CDR2 YYDKDF come from the germline V gene (reference sequence). CDR3 protein: CATSTGEGGETQYF. The DNA for the CDR3 is TGTGCCACCAGCACGGGGGAGGGAGGGGAGACCCAGTACTTC.

The chain combines TRBV15 with TRBJ2-1, with 7 bases that match TRBD2. V dropped 9 bases and J dropped 0; count of bases not matched to a gene: 8. The length of the CDR3 is 15 residues. Germline V gene lookup returns CDR1 LNHNV and CDR2 YYDKDF (reference sequence). Here the CDR3 reads CATMGLPSSYNEQFF. The CDR3 DNA follows: TGTGCCACTATGGGACTACCGTCCTCCTACAATGAGCAGTTCTTC.